The clone carrying this TCR beta chain was counted between two and nine times. The data were taken from a study of CD8+ T cells in alopecia areata. Described treatment: oral pan-JAK inhibitor, 5-10 mg twice daily. Germline V gene data show CDR1 as WNHNN and CDR2 as SYGVQD (reference sequence). The length of the CDR3 is 13 residues. The ends were cut back, 4 bases at V and 9 bases at J, with 10 bases in the middle. Following extraction, RNA underwent reverse transcription to cDNA, which served as the sequencing template. Measured with immunoSEQ multiplex PCR; TCRdb has only the in-frame clones, and not every one. The sample has approximately 180,000 clones, 58% seen once.

This chain connects TRBV10-1 to TRBJ1-6, with D possibly being TRBD1 (5 bases). The sequences come from CD4+ T cells sorted from blood, collected at approximately week 56, from a patient treated with tofacitinib. This receptor was identified in a human donor with alopecia areata. The CDR3 region is CASSGGEGSPLHF. The CDR3 DNA is TGCGCCAGCAGTGGAGGGGAAGGTTCACCCCTCCACTTT.